The rows below give T cell receptor beta chains drawn from one sample of a study of blood T cells in healthy people across ages. TCRdb ran MiXCR on the 5' RACE reads and lists one entry per CDR3 protein. Altogether about 1.8 million distinct CDR3 sequences are present, around half being singletons, with the ten largest covering around 2.1%. Sequenced: blood. Receptors were obtained from a woman in her forties in good health. CDR3s include the opening cysteine and the closing phenylalanine or tryptophan. The D gene is left open where the match is weak. Part of the rows lack a size; the others show once, few, many or a class for expanded clones.

abundance	d_gene	v_gene	j_gene	len	CDR3aa	CDR3nt
-	TRBD1	TRBV11-2	TRBJ2-7	22	CASSLNMPLGQGGIHFSYEQYF	TGTGCCAGCAGCCTCAACATGCCTCTTGGACAGGGGGGGATCCACTTCTCCTACGAGCAGTACTTC
few	TRBD1	TRBV4-1	TRBJ2-3	15	CASSQGDRSTDTQYF	TGCGCCAGCAGCCAAGGGGACAGAAGCACAGATACGCAGTATTTT
-	-	TRBV5-6	TRBJ1-2	15	CASSFSGRMNYGYTF	TGTGCCAGCAGCTTCAGCGGCAGGATGAACTATGGCTACACCTTC
once	-	TRBV4-3	TRBJ2-4	19	CASSQDRGGGKLAKNIQYF	TGCGCCAGCAGCCAAGATCGAGGGGGGGGAAAATTAGCCAAAAACATTCAGTACTTC
-	-	TRBV2	TRBJ2-3	15	CASSEDYLQTDTQYF	TGTGCCAGCAGTGAGGACTATCTCCAGACAGATACGCAGTATTTT
-	-	TRBV18	TRBJ2-7	14	CASSPWVGRDEQYF	TGTGCCAGCTCACCATGGGTCGGCCGGGACGAGCAGTACTTC
-	-	TRBV4-3	TRBJ2-3	14	CASSHDTGADTQYF	TGCGCCAGCAGCCATGACACTGGGGCAGATACGCAGTATTTT
-	-	TRBV5-1	TRBJ1-4	15	CASSLRADHPEKLFF	TGCGCCAGCAGCTTGAGGGCGGATCATCCTGAAAAACTGTTTTTT
-	-	TRBV6-2/TRBV6-3	TRBJ1-5	14	CAGSYAPVYQPQHF	TGTGCCGGCAGTTACGCCCCAGTATATCAGCCCCAGCATTTT
many	-	TRBV7-9	TRBJ2-6	11	CAASGANVLTF	TGTGCCGCCTCTGGGGCCAACGTCCTGACTTTC
-	TRBD2	TRBV7-3	TRBJ2-1	17	CASSSPRSGGVYNEQFF	TGTGCCAGCAGCTCCCCTCGGAGCGGGGGGGTTTACAATGAGCAGTTCTTC
-	-	TRBV4-3	TRBJ2-5	18	CASSQYSEGEGAQETQYF	TGCGCCAGCAGCCAGTACTCTGAGGGCGAAGGGGCCCAAGAGACCCAGTACTTC
-	-	TRBV5-1	TRBJ2-7	14	CASSTLGTNYEQYF	TGCGCCAGCAGCACCCTCGGGACGAACTACGAGCAGTACTTC
few	-	TRBV20-1	TRBJ1-2	14	CSATEGRAGYGYTF	TGCAGTGCTACCGAGGGGAGGGCAGGCTATGGCTACACCTTC
few	-	TRBV24-1	TRBJ2-5	13	CATSDSSRETQYF	TGTGCCACCAGTGATTCCTCGCGAGAGACCCAGTACTTC
few	-	TRBV25-1	TRBJ1-4	11	CASRENEKLFF	TGTGCCAGCAGGGAGAATGAAAAACTGTTTTTT
-	TRBD2	TRBV29-1	TRBJ2-3	14	CSVGTSGGGDTQYF	TGCAGCGTCGGGACTAGCGGGGGTGGGGATACGCAGTATTTT
-	-	TRBV20-1	TRBJ1-2	10	CSAPDRLYTF	TGCAGTGCTCCCGACAGGTTGTACACCTTC